This T cell receptor (beta chain) came from a study of T cells in Graves' hyperthyroidism and ophthalmopathy. The overall study: Blood from the periphery was taken at initial diagnosis, before any treatment.

Study-wide results and limits: Ophthalmopathy was separated from stable hyperthyroidism by a 13 V-J model.

Concerning this clonotype itself: What it recognizes is unknown.

The CDR3 runs to 14 residues. V lost 0 bases, J lost 9 bases, and 17 bases lay in between. The germline gives CDR1 DFQATT, CDR2 SNEGSKA (reference sequence). RNA transcripts were the template for amplifying TCR beta CDR3 regions. Researchers ran a first-round RT-PCR on the TCR CDR3 using the HTBI primer set. MiXCR, applied by TCRdb to the multiplex PCR reads, yields one record per CDR3 protein. The table records hundreds of thousands of distinct CDR3 sequences, 11% to 15% of them present only once. Not enrolled were patients with uncontrolled infection, other autoimmune disease, pregnancy or lactation. Clinical symptoms, serum thyroxine and TRAb, thyroid ultrasound and orbital computed tomography together formed the diagnostic basis.

The material sequenced was blood. J is TRBJ2-5 and V is TRBV20-1; D remains ambiguous. This TCR came from a woman aged 18-29 years with Graves' hyperthyroidism. The CDR3 region has the DNA TGCAGTGCTAGAGAATCTGGATCCATTGCCGCCCAGTACTTC. Its protein product is CSARESGSIAAQYF.